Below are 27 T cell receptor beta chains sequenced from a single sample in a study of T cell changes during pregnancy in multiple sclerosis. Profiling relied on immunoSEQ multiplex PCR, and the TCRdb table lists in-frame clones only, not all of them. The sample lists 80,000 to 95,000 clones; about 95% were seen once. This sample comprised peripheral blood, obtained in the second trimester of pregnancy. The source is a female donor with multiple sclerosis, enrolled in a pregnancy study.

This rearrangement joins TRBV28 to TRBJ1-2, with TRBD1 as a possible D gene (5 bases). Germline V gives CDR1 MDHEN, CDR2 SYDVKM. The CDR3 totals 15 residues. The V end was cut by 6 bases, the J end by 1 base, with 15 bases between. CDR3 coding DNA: TGTGCCAGCAGCGAAAGACAGACGGATAACTATGGCTACACCTTC. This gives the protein CASSERQTDNYGYTF.

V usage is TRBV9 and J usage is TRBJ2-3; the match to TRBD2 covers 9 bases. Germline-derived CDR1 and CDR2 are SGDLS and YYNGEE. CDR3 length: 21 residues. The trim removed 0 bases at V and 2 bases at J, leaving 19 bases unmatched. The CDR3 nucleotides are TGTGCCAGCAGCGTAGTAGATCACAGGGTTGTAGCGGGAGAGCTCACAGATACGCAGTATTTT. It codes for CASSVVDHRVVAGELTDTQYF. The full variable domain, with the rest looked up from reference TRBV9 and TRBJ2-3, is DSGVTQTPKHLITATGQRVTLRCSPRSGDLSVYWYQQSLDQGLQFLIQYYNGEERAKGNILERFSAQQFPDLHSELNLSSLELGDSALYFCASSVVDHRVVAGELTDTQYFGPGTRLTVL.

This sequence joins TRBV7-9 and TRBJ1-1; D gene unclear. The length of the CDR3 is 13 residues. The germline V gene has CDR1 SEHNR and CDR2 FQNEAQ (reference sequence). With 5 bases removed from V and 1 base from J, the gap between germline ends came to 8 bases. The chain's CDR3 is CASSPNGNTEAFF. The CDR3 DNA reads TGTGCCAGCAGCCCGAACGGGAACACTGAAGCTTTCTTT.

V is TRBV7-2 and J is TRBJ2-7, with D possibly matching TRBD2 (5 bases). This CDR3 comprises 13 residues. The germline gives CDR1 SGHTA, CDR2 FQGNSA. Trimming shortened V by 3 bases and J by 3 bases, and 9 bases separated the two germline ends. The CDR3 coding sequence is TGTGCCAGCAGCTTCTTTACTAGCTACGAGCAGTACTTC. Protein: CASSFFTSYEQYF.

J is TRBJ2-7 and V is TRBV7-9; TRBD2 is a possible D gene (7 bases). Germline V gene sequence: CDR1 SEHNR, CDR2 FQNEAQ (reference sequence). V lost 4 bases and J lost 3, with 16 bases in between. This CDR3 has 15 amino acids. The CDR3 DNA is TGTGCCAGCAGCTGGGGGGCTAGCGGTATCTACGAGCAGTACTTC. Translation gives CASSWGASGIYEQYF. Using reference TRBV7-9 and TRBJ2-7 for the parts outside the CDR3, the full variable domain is DTGVSQNPRHKITKRGQNVTFRCDPISEHNRLYWYRQTLGQGPEFLTYFQNEAQLEKSRLLSDRFSAERPKGSFSTLEIQRTEQGDSAMYLCASSWGASGIYEQYFGPGTRLTVT.

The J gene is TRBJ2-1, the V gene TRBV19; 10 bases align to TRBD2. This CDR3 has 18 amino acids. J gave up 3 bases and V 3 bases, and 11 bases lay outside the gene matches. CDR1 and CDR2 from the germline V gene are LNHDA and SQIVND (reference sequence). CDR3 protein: CASSIGLVAGGVYNEQFF. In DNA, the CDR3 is TGTGCCAGTAGTATCGGGTTGGTAGCGGGAGGAGTCTACAATGAGCAGTTCTTC.

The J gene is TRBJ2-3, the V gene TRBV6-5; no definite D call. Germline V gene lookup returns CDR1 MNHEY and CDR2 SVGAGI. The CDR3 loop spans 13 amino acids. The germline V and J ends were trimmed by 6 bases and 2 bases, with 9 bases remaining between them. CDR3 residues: CASSHQLTDTQYF. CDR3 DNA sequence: TGTGCCAGCAGCCACCAACTCACAGATACGCAGTATTTT.

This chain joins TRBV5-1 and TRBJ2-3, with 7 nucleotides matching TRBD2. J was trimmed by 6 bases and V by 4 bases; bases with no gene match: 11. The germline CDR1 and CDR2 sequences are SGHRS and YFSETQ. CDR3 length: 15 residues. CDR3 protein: CASSPTGGERDTQYF. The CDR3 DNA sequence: TGCGCCAGCAGCCCGACTGGGGGGGAGAGGGATACGCAGTATTTT.

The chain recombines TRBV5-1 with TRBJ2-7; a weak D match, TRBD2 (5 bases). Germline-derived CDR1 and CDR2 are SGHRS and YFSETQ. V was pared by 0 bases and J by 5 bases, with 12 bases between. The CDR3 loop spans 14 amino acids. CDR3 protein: CASSLGTGMNEQYF. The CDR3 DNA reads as TGCGCCAGCAGCTTGGGTACGGGGATGAACGAGCAGTACTTC.

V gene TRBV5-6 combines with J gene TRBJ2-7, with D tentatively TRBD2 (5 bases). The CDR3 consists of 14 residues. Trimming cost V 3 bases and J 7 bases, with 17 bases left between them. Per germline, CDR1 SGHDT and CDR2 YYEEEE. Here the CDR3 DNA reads TGTGCCAGCAGCTCTGGACTCAATTTGGGTGAGCAGTACTTC. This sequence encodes CASSSGLNLGEQYF.

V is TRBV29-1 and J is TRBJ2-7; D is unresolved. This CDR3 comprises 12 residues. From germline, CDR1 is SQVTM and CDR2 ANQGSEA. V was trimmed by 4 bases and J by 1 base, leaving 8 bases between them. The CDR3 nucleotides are TGCAGCGTTGTTTGGCAGTCCTACGAGCAGTACTTC. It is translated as CSVVWQSYEQYF.

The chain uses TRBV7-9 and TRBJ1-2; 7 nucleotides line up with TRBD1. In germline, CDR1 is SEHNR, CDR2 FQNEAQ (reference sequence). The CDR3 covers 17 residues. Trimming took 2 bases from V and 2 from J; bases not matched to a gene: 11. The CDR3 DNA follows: TGTGCCAGCAGCTTAACGGACAGGAGGGAATTGAACTATGGCTACACCTTC. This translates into CASSLTDRRELNYGYTF.

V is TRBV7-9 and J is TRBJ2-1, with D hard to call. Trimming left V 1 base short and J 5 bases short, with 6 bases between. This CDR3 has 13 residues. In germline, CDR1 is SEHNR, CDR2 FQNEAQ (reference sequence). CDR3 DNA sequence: TGTGCCAGCAGCTTAGTCGGAGACAATGAGCAGTTCTTC. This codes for CASSLVGDNEQFF.

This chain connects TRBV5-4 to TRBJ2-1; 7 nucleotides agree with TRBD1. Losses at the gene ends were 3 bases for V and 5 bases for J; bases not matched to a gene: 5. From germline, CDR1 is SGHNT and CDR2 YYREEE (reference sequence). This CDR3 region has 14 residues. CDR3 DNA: TGTGCCAGCAGCTCGACAGGGTGGAACAATGAGCAGTTCTTC. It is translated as CASSSTGWNNEQFF. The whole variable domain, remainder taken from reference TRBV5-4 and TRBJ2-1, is ETGVTQSPTHLIKTRGQQVTLRCSSQSGHNTVSWYQQALGQGPQFIFQYYREEENGRGNFPPRFSGLQFPNYSSELNVNALELDDSALYLCASSSTGWNNEQFFGPGTRLTVL.

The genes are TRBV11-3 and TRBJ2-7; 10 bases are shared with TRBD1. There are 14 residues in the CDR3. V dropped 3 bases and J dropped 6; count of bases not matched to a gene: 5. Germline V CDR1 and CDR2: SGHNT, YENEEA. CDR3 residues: CASSFCDRGLEQYF. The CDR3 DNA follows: TGTGCCAGCAGCTTCTGTGACAGGGGGCTCGAGCAGTACTTC. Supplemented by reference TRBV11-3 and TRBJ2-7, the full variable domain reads EAGVVQSPRYKIIEKKQPVAFWCNPISGHNTLYWYLQNLGQGPELLIRYENEEAVDDSQLPKDRFSAERLKGVDSTLKIQPAELGDSAVYLCASSFCDRGLEQYFGPGTRLTVT.

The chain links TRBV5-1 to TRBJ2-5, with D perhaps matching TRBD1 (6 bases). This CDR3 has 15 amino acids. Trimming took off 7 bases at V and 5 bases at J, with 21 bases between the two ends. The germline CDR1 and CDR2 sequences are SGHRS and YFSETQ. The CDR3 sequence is CASVRDTTSEETQYF. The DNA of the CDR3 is TGCGCCAGCGTCCGGGACACGACTTCGGAGGAGACCCAGTACTTC.

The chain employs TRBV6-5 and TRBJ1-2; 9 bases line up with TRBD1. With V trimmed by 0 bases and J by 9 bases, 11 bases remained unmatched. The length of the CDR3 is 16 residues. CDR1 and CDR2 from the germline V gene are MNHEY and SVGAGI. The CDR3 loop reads CASSYSSKGQGNRYTF. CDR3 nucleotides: TGTGCCAGCAGTTACTCTTCAAAGGGACAGGGTAATCGCTACACCTTC.

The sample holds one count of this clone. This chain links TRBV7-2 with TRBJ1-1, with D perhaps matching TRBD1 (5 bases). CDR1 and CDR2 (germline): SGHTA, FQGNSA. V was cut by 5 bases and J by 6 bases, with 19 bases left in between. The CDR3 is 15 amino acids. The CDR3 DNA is TGTGCCAGCAGCGCTAGGGGCCGGCCAGACGCTGAAGCTTTCTTT. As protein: CASSARGRPDAEAFF.

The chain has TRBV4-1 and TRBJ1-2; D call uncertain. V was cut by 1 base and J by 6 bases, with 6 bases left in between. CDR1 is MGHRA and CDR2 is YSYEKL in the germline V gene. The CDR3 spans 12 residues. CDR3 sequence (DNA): TGCGCCAGCAGCCAAGGCAGGAATGGCTACACCTTC. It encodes CASSQGRNGYTF.

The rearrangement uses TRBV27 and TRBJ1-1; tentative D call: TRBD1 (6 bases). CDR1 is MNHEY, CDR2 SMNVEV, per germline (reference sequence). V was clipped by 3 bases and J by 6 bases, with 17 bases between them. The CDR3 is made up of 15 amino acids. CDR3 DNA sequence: TGTGCCAGCAGTTTGGTCAATACAGGGCAGTCTGAAGCTTTCTTT. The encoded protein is CASSLVNTGQSEAFF.

The CDR3 region has the DNA TGCGCCAGCAGCCAGAGGGTTCCGGGACAGGGGACCCCCGGGGAGCTGTTTTTT. This encodes CASSQRVPGQGTPGELFF. V gene TRBV4-1 combines with J gene TRBJ2-2, with 10 bases aligning to TRBD1. This CDR3 has 18 amino acids. Per germline, CDR1 MGHRA and CDR2 YSYEKL. Trimming removed 3 bases from V and 6 bases from J; junction bases left unmatched: 13.

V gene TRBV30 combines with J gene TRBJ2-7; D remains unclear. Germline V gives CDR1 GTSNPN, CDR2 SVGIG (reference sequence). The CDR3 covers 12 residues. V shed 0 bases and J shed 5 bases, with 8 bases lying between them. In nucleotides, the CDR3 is TGTGCCTGGAGTGTACTTTTCGACGAGCAGTACTTC. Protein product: CAWSVLFDEQYF.

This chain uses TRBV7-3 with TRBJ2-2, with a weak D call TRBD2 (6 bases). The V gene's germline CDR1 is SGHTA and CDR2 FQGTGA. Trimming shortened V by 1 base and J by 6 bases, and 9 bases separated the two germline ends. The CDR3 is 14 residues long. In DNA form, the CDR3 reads TGTGCCAGCAGCTTAAACGGGGGACCCGGGGAGCTGTTTTTT. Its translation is CASSLNGGPGELFF.

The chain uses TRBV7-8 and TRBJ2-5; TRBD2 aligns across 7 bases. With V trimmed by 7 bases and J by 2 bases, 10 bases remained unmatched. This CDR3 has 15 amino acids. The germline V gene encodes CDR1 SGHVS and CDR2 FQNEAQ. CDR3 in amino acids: CASNSRGGLQETQYF. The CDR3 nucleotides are TGTGCCAGCAACTCTCGGGGAGGGCTGCAAGAGACCCAGTACTTC.

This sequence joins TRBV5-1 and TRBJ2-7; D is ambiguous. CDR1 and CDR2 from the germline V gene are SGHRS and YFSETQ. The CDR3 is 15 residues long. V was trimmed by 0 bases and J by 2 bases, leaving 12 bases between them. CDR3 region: CASSLVGGTTYEQYF. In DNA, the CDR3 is TGCGCCAGCAGCTTGGTAGGCGGAACCACCTACGAGCAGTACTTC.

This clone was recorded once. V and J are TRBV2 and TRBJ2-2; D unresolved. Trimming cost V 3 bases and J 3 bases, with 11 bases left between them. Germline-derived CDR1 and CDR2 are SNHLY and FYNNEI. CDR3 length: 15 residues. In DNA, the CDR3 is TGTGCCAGCAGTGACCGTACAGTAGACACCGGGGAGCTGTTTTTT. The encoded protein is CASSDRTVDTGELFF. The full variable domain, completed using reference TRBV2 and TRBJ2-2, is EPEVTQTPSHQVTQMGQEVILRCVPISNHLYFYWYRQILGQKVEFLVSFYNNEISEKSEIFDDQFSVERPDGSNFTLKIRSTKLEDSAMYFCASSDRTVDTGELFFGEGSRLTVL.

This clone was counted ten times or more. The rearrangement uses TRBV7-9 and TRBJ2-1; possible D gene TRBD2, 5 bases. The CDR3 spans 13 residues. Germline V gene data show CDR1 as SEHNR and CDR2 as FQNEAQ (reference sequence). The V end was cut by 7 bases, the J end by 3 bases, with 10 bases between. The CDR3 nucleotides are TGTGCCAGCAAGGACGGGAACTACAATGAGCAGTTCTTC. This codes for CASKDGNYNEQFF.